Each of the 11 T cell receptor beta chains below was sequenced from the same sample in a study of tissue T cells after allogeneic stem cell transplantation. Using immunoSEQ multiplex PCR, the repertoire was profiled, and TCRdb retains in-frame clones only, with some absent. The table has fewer than 30,000 clones, 73% seen once. The sequenced sample was tissue from the ileum, obtained at autopsy. The receptors stem from a female donor over 55 with lung cancer.

The chain has TRBV6-6 and TRBJ2-1, with unresolved D. CDR1 is MNHNY, CDR2 SVGAGI, per germline (reference sequence). V gave up 3 bases and J gave up 10 bases, with 19 bases separating them. This CDR3 is built from 15 residues. Here the CDR3 DNA reads TGTGCCAGCAGTTATCGGCGGCTGACCGAACCAGAGCAGTTCTTC. Translation: CASSYRRLTEPEQFF.

This clone came up once. The V gene is TRBV7-2, the J gene TRBJ1-1; unclear D gene. This CDR3 spans 13 amino acids. Trimming stripped 1 base from V and 1 base from J, with 4 bases between. The germline V gene has CDR1 SGHTA and CDR2 FQGNSA. This CDR3 reads CASSLGRNTEAFF. DNA for the CDR3: TGTGCCAGCAGCTTAGGGAGGAACACTGAAGCTTTCTTT.

The rearrangement joins TRBV27 to TRBJ1-5; unclear D gene. Between the trimmed V and J ends, which lost 6 bases and 0 bases, there was a span of 15 bases. This CDR3 spans 16 amino acids. The V gene's germline CDR1 is MNHEY and CDR2 SMNVEV (reference sequence). CDR3 in amino acids: CASRETENNSNQPQHF. The CDR3 coding sequence is TGTGCCAGCAGAGAGACCGAAAACAATAGCAATCAGCCCCAGCATTTT.

This clone was recorded a few times. The chain recombines TRBV6-4 with TRBJ1-4; 8 bases are shared with TRBD1. Germline values: CDR1 MRHNA, CDR2 SNTAGT. The ends lost 4 bases at V and 8 bases at J; junction bases unmatched: 12. The length of the CDR3 is 16 residues. Here the CDR3 reads CASSGGVDRGGEKLFF. The CDR3 DNA is TGTGCCAGCAGTGGTGGCGTAGACAGGGGAGGAGAAAAACTGTTTTTT.

DNA for the CDR3: TGTGCCAGCAGCTTAGAAGCGGGAGAGGAGTACTTC. Encoded protein: CASSLEAGEEYF. The V gene is TRBV7-9, the J gene TRBJ2-7, with 8 positions matching TRBD2. CDR1 and CDR2 from the germline V gene are SEHNR and FQNEAQ (reference sequence). There are 12 residues in the CDR3. J gave up 11 bases and V 1 base, and 4 bases lay outside the gene matches.

The V call is TRBV11-2, the J call TRBJ2-3, with 11 bases identical to TRBD1. V shed 7 bases, J shed 5 bases, and the junction held 5 bases outside the gene matches. Germline V gene lookup returns CDR1 SGHAT and CDR2 FQNNGV. CDR3 size: 14 residues. Written as DNA, the CDR3 is TGTGCCAGCACCGGACAGGGGGCGGGAGATACGCAGTATTTT. Protein: CASTGQGAGDTQYF. The complete variable domain, with remaining parts taken from reference TRBV11-2 and TRBJ2-3, reads EAGVAQSPRYKIIEKRQSVAFWCNPISGHATLYWYQQILGQGPKLLIQFQNNGVVDDSQLPKDRFSAERLKGVDSTLKIQPAKLEDSAVYLCASTGQGAGDTQYFGPGTRLTVL.

V and J are TRBV7-8 and TRBJ2-5; the D is unclear. V gave up 5 bases and J gave up 4 bases, with 8 bases separating them. CDR1 is SGHVS, CDR2 FQNEAQ, per germline. This CDR3 region has 12 residues. The CDR3 region has the DNA TGTGCCAGCAGCCCTAAGAGAGAGACCCAGTACTTC. The encoded protein is CASSPKRETQYF.

The J gene is TRBJ2-3, the V gene TRBV20-1, with TRBD2 matching over 11 bases. The CDR3 runs 15 residues. The germline gives CDR1 DFQATT, CDR2 SNEGSKA (reference sequence). Losses at the gene ends were 3 bases for V and 7 bases for J; bases not matched to a gene: 9. DNA of the CDR3: TGCAGTGCTAGTACTAGCGGGAGCTCTTTAAATACGCAGTATTTT. Translated, it gives CSASTSGSSLNTQYF.

V gene TRBV4-3 combines with J gene TRBJ2-7; the D gene is possibly TRBD2 (5 bases). CDR3 size: 16 residues. V lost 0 bases and J lost 0, with 12 bases in between. Germline loops: CDR1 LGHNA, CDR2 YSLEER. The CDR3 region is CASSQDWEFSSYEQYF. In DNA form, the CDR3 reads TGCGCCAGCAGCCAAGATTGGGAGTTTAGCTCCTACGAGCAGTACTTC.

This clone was recorded only once. The chain carries TRBV5-4 and TRBJ1-1; D gene ambiguous. CDR1 SGHNT and CDR2 YYREEE come from the germline V gene (reference sequence). The ends were cut back, 0 bases at V and 6 bases at J, with 6 bases in the middle. There are 12 residues in the CDR3. The CDR3 loop reads CASSLVTSEAFF. CDR3 in DNA: TGTGCCAGCAGCTTGGTCACATCTGAAGCTTTCTTT.

The chain combines TRBV7-8 with TRBJ2-5; 7 nucleotides agree with TRBD2. The CDR3 extends over 14 amino acids. Trimming at V came to 5 bases and at J to 2 bases, leaving 5 bases not matched to a gene. Germline V CDR1 and CDR2: SGHVS, FQNEAQ. DNA for the CDR3: TGTGCCAGCAGCCCAGGGAGGGGACAAGAGACCCAGTACTTC. As protein: CASSPGRGQETQYF.